The 23 T cell receptor beta chains in this list originate from one sample, sequenced in a study of cytomegalovirus exposure and HLA in healthy donors (dated by TCRdb to the late 2010s). The library was built by means of the immunoSEQ multiplex PCR assay. A mixture of 60 forward primers for TCR Vbeta segments and 13 reverse primers for TCR Jbeta segments was used in the multiplex PCR. TCRdb mirrors the immuneACCESS table, restricted to in-frame sequences. Some clones are absent from its copies; in checked studies, under half trace to an unresolved V gene, and the reason for the others is unknown. Within this sample are about 200,000 clones, with about 76% of them counted one time only. Nearly 0.4% of the sample is held by the ten biggest clonotypes. Sequences were obtained from PBMCs. Receptors originate from a male donor in good health and CMV-seropositive.

J is TRBJ1-3 and V is TRBV11-2; 7 nucleotides match TRBD1. The CDR3 consists of 16 residues. Unmatched junction bases numbered 3, after V lost 1 base and J lost 0 bases. CDR1 and CDR2 (germline): SGHAT, FQNNGV. The CDR3 protein is CASSLGGTASGNTIYF. The CDR3, as DNA: TGTGCCAGCAGCTTAGGTGGGACAGCCTCTGGAAACACCATATATTTT.

The V gene is TRBV25-1, the J gene TRBJ1-5; 7 nucleotides align to TRBD1. Trimming removed 7 bases from V and 6 bases from J; junction bases left unmatched: 6. The CDR3 has 13 residues. Per germline, CDR1 MGHDK and CDR2 SYGVNS. CDR3 loop: CASIRQGGQPQHF. CDR3 DNA: TGTGCCAGCATTAGACAGGGCGGTCAGCCCCAGCATTTT.

The rearrangement uses TRBV2 and TRBJ2-2; 10 positions match TRBD2. Looked up from germline, CDR1 is SNHLY and CDR2 is FYNNEI. The CDR3 runs to 16 residues. V lost 5 bases and J lost 5; bases outside the gene matches: 8. CDR3 in amino acids: CASSRESGGVTGELFF. The CDR3 DNA reads TGTGCCAGCAGTCGTGAAAGCGGGGGGGTAACCGGGGAGCTGTTTTTT.

V gene TRBV5-1 combines with J gene TRBJ1-2; 7 bases match TRBD1. Trimming took 4 bases from V and 2 from J; bases not matched to a gene: 8. CDR3 length equals 15 residues. Germline CDR1 SGHRS, CDR2 YFSETQ. The CDR3 coding sequence is TGCGCCAGCAGCCCGGAGACAGGGATCAACTATGGCTACACCTTC. It is translated as CASSPETGINYGYTF.

The rearrangement joins TRBV4-3 to TRBJ1-3, with D perhaps matching TRBD1 (5 bases). The CDR3 consists of 15 residues. CDR1 is LGHNA and CDR2 is YSLEER in the germline V gene. Trimming stripped 4 bases from V and 2 bases from J, with 12 bases between. This chain's CDR3 is CASSPGPQAGNTIYF. Here the CDR3 DNA reads TGCGCCAGCAGCCCCGGCCCACAGGCTGGAAACACCATATATTTT.

J is TRBJ2-1 and V is TRBV27; 7 bases line up with TRBD2. After removal of 6 bases from V and 6 bases from J, the junction contained 5 bases not matched to a gene. CDR1 is MNHEY, CDR2 SMNVEV, per germline (reference sequence). The CDR3 covers 13 residues. CDR3 sequence (DNA): TGTGCCAGCAGCGGACTAGTCCCCAATGAGCAGTTCTTC. It specifies CASSGLVPNEQFF.

V usage is TRBV18 and J usage is TRBJ2-3, with a possible D match to TRBD1 (5 bases). The CDR3 spans 15 residues. Germline V gene sequence: CDR1 KGHSH, CDR2 LQKENI. Between the trimmed V and J ends, which lost 1 base and 5 bases, there was a span of 13 bases. CDR3 sequence (DNA): TGTGCCAGCTCACCACGCGTGGGGCAGGTAGATACGCAGTATTTT. It translates to CASSPRVGQVDTQYF.

This clone has more than one count but fewer than ten. CDR3 DNA sequence: TGCAGCGTTGCGGAGGGAGCCGGTTATCAGCCCCAGCATTTT. This gives the protein CSVAEGAGYQPQHF. The chain uses TRBV29-1 and TRBJ1-5, with no clear D. Germline lookup yields CDR1 SQVTM and CDR2 ANQGSEA. V was shortened by 4 bases and J by 5 bases, with 15 bases between the two germline ends. The CDR3 runs 14 residues.

This clone came up once. This sequence joins TRBV19 and TRBJ2-3; 11 bases line up with TRBD2. The ends lost 1 base at V and 11 bases at J; junction bases unmatched: 5. The germline gives CDR1 LNHDA, CDR2 SQIVND (reference sequence). The CDR3 is 14 amino acids. CDR3 in amino acids: CASSIVGSGGVQYF. The CDR3 coding sequence is TGTGCCAGTAGTATAGTGGGTAGCGGGGGGGTGCAGTATTTT.

On this clone: This same CDR3 is encoded by further DNA sequences in the sample. In DNA, the CDR3 is TGTGCCAGCAGCGTCGCCAGTTCCTACAATGAGCAGTTCTTC. Amino acids: CASSVASSYNEQFF. The chain combines TRBV9 with TRBJ2-1; D is unclear. This CDR3 comprises 14 residues. V shed 2 bases and J shed 1 base, with 7 bases lying between them. From germline, CDR1 is SGDLS and CDR2 YYNGEE. Drawing the rest from reference TRBV9 and TRBJ2-1, the complete variable domain is DSGVTQTPKHLITATGQRVTLRCSPRSGDLSVYWYQQSLDQGLQFLIQYYNGEERAKGNILERFSAQQFPDLHSELNLSSLELGDSALYFCASSVASSYNEQFFGPGTRLTVL.

The J gene is TRBJ1-5, the V gene TRBV4-3; 7 nucleotides agree with TRBD1. The CDR3 loop spans 15 amino acids. Germline assignment: CDR1 LGHNA and CDR2 YSLEER. The V gene end was trimmed by 3 bases and the J gene end by 3 bases; junction bases not matched to a gene: 5. CDR3 coding DNA: TGCGCCAGCAGCCAGGGGGACAGTCTCAATCAGCCCCAGCATTTT. Translation gives CASSQGDSLNQPQHF.

This clone was observed a single time. Other DNA sequences from this sample encode an identical CDR3 as well. The CDR3 here is CASTMGGEKLFF. In DNA, the CDR3 is TGTGCCAGTACTATGGGAGGTGAAAAACTGTTTTTT. V and J are TRBV19 and TRBJ1-4; no clear D gene. The germline V gene encodes CDR1 LNHDA and CDR2 SQIVND (reference sequence). The CDR3 spans 12 residues. The V and J ends lost 7 bases and 7 bases respectively, with 10 bases between them. The entire variable domain, with the rest obtained from reference TRBV19 and TRBJ1-4, is as follows: DGGITQSPKYLFRKEGQNVTLSCEQNLNHDAMYWYRQDPGQGLRLIYYSQIVNDFQKGDIAEGYSVSREKKESFPLTVTSAQKNPTAFYLCASTMGGEKLFFGSGTQLSVL.

The chain recombines TRBV7-6 with TRBJ2-7; D uncertain. Germline CDR1 and CDR2: SGHVS and FNYEAQ. The CDR3 is made up of 13 amino acids. Trimming left V 3 bases short and J 0 bases short, with 6 bases between. The CDR3: CASSFPNSYEQYF. CDR3 nucleotides: TGTGCCAGCAGCTTCCCAAACTCCTACGAGCAGTACTTC.

The rearrangement uses TRBV19 and TRBJ2-1; no definite D call. Looked up from germline, CDR1 is LNHDA and CDR2 is SQIVND (reference sequence). The length of the CDR3 is 15 residues. V shed 1 base and J shed 13 bases, with 20 bases lying between them. The CDR3 region is CASSIAPRGQSPQFF. The CDR3 DNA follows: TGTGCCAGTAGTATAGCCCCGAGAGGCCAAAGCCCTCAGTTCTTC.

The chain links TRBV27 to TRBJ2-2, with 7 bases aligning to TRBD2. Germline assignment: CDR1 MNHEY and CDR2 SMNVEV (reference sequence). The J segment lost 3 bases and the V segment lost 3 bases, leaving 7 bases of the junction unmatched. The length of the CDR3 is 16 residues. The CDR3 DNA is TGTGCCAGCAGTTTGGGTCCCCGGGGGGACACCGGGGAGCTGTTTTTT. It specifies CASSLGPRGDTGELFF.

This clone was counted between two and nine times. The rearrangement joins TRBV5-1 to TRBJ1-2; maybe TRBD1 (6 bases). Per germline, CDR1 SGHRS and CDR2 YFSETQ. V shed 0 bases and J shed 8 bases, with 14 bases lying between them. This CDR3 spans 14 amino acids. The CDR3 DNA reads as TGCGCCAGCAGCTTGGACTATACAGGGTTGGGCTACACCTTC. This encodes CASSLDYTGLGYTF.

The rearrangement uses TRBV6-5 and TRBJ2-7; perhaps TRBD1 as D (6 bases). The V gene's germline CDR1 is MNHEY and CDR2 SVGAGI. The V end lost 3 bases, the J end lost 3 bases, and 12 bases lay between the germline ends. CDR3 size: 14 residues. Here the CDR3 reads CASSYGRGGYEQYF. CDR3 nucleotides: TGTGCCAGCAGTTATGGCAGGGGCGGCTACGAGCAGTACTTC.

V usage is TRBV29-1 and J usage is TRBJ1-1, with 7 bases fitting TRBD1. CDR1 SQVTM and CDR2 ANQGSEA come from the germline V gene. The CDR3 covers 12 residues. J gave up 8 bases and V 4 bases, and 7 bases lay outside the gene matches. The CDR3 region has the DNA TGCAGCGTTGGGGGGACAGCGAGGGAAGCTTTCTTT. Its protein is CSVGGTAREAFF.

This clone showed up just a few times. The CDR3 DNA reads TGTGCCAGCAGCTGGGGGCGCGGAGAGACCCAGTACTTC. As protein: CASSWGRGETQYF. The genes are TRBV7-3 and TRBJ2-5, with D possibly TRBD1 on 6 matching bases. The V end lost 4 bases, the J end lost 4 bases, and 10 bases lay between the germline ends. The CDR3 has 13 residues. Looked up from germline, CDR1 is SGHTA and CDR2 is FQGTGA.

This clone was recorded a few times. The chain employs TRBV5-6 and TRBJ1-3; perhaps TRBD1 as D (5 bases). From germline, CDR1 is SGHDT and CDR2 YYEEEE. The CDR3 is 18 residues long. V dropped 5 bases and J dropped 0 bases, with 21 bases sitting between them. The CDR3 nucleotides are TGTGCCAGCAGTCCGGCGGGACGGATCATCTACTCTGGAAACACCATATATTTT. Amino acids: CASSPAGRIIYSGNTIYF.

J is TRBJ1-2 and V is TRBV4-3, with D possibly being TRBD1 (5 bases). V was trimmed by 0 bases and J by 3 bases, leaving 11 bases between them. This CDR3 is 15 amino acids long. From germline, CDR1 is LGHNA and CDR2 YSLEER. This CDR3 is CASSQDRRGDYGYTF. The CDR3 bases are TGCGCCAGCAGCCAAGATCGTAGGGGTGACTATGGCTACACCTTC.

This clone was found a few times. This chain links TRBV7-9 with TRBJ2-2; D remains ambiguous. V shed 1 base and J shed 9 bases, with 9 bases lying between them. Germline V gene data show CDR1 as SEHNR and CDR2 as FQNEAQ (reference sequence). CDR3 length equals 13 residues. CDR3 bases: TGTGCCAGCAGCTTAGTCGGGTCCTGGGAGCTGTTTTTT. It encodes CASSLVGSWELFF.

This chain joins TRBV14 and TRBJ2-1, with 11 bases lining up with TRBD2. Germline CDR1 is SGHDN and CDR2 is FVKESK. The V segment lost 3 bases and the J segment 4 bases; nucleotides outside the gene matches: 2. The CDR3 spans 15 residues. The CDR3 loop is CASSHSGRVYNEQFF. The CDR3 DNA reads as TGTGCCAGCAGCCATAGCGGGAGGGTATACAATGAGCAGTTCTTC.